This T cell receptor beta chain was captured by sequencing in a study of T cell repertoires in cytomegalovirus infection. The overall study: In public TCR beta signatures, there were indications of both CMV infection and matching HLA type.

The CDR3 has 16 residues. The germline V gene has CDR1 SGHTS and CDR2 YDEGEE. The ends were cut back, 4 bases at V and 4 bases at J, with 18 bases in the middle. To note about this clonotype: The antigen is undetermined.

TCRdb independently ran MiXCR on the reads; one entry per CDR3 protein. The sample consists of under 800,000 distinct CDR3 sequences, approximately 25% of them appearing once. Study-wide results and caveats: HLA-C-restricted CMV clonotypes gave the most frequent clonotype in two of eight donors. Carriers of CMV plus the relevant HLA were identified by cumulative public TCR beta family frequency.

The source material was CD8+ T cells from PBMCs. The chain combines TRBV5-8 with TRBJ1-5; unclear D gene. This sequence originates from a human donor in good health (CMV status not recorded). Some clones in this sample may be carry-over from other donors' samples. CDR3 region: CASSKILDGGNQPQHF. Here the CDR3 DNA reads TGTGCCAGCAGCAAGATCCTGGACGGAGGAAATCAGCCCCAGCATTTT.